The 15 T cell receptor beta chains below all came from one sample that was sequenced in a study of T cell responses to AZD1222 COVID-19 vaccine. Method: immunoSEQ multiplex PCR; TCRdb's copy keeps in-frame clones and lacks some. The table lists about 94,000 clones, 85% of them singletons. Sequences were derived from peripheral blood, sampled 28 days after the second AZD1222 dose. These receptors were collected from an adult who received the AZD1222 COVID-19 vaccine.

This chain joins TRBV27 and TRBJ1-2, with TRBD1 identical over 8 bases. J lost 5 bases, V lost 5 bases, and 10 bases had no gene match. This CDR3 has 15 amino acids. CDR1 is MNHEY, CDR2 SMNVEV, per germline (reference sequence). The CDR3 here is CASSHRPGQVYGYTF. Written as DNA, the CDR3 is TGTGCCAGCAGTCATAGACCGGGACAGGTATATGGCTACACCTTC.

This chain uses TRBV29-1 with TRBJ1-2; no firm D call. Trimming cost V 1 base and J 0 bases, with 0 bases left between them. The CDR3 consists of 11 residues. Looked up from germline, CDR1 is SQVTM and CDR2 is ANQGSEA. The CDR3 spells CSVEANYGYTF. As DNA, the CDR3 is TGCAGCGTTGAAGCTAACTATGGCTACACCTTC.

The chain employs TRBV7-8 and TRBJ2-7, with D perhaps TRBD1 (7 bases). Trimming left V 0 bases short and J 2 bases short, with 11 bases between. The CDR3 extends over 15 amino acids. The V gene's germline CDR1 is SGHVS and CDR2 FQNEAQ. The CDR3 sequence is CASSLARGVTYEQYF. As DNA, the CDR3 is TGTGCCAGCAGCTTAGCCAGGGGGGTCACCTACGAGCAGTACTTC.

The chain employs TRBV18 and TRBJ1-5; 7 positions match TRBD1. The CDR3 runs 16 residues. CDR1 and CDR2 from the germline V gene are KGHSH and LQKENI. The V segment lost 3 bases and the J segment 1 base; nucleotides outside the gene matches: 6. The CDR3 DNA is TGTGCCAGCTCACCGCAGGGGGTTGGCAGCAATCAGCCCCAGCATTTT. It codes for CASSPQGVGSNQPQHF.

This clone has more than one count but fewer than ten. The chain carries TRBV29-1 and TRBJ2-3, with D perhaps TRBD1 or TRBD2 (5 bases each). The CDR3 runs to 14 residues. Germline loops: CDR1 SQVTM, CDR2 ANQGSEA. V was clipped by 5 bases and J by 8 bases, with 20 bases between them. The chain's CDR3 is CSVTLGPRAATQYF. The DNA for the CDR3 is TGCAGCGTTACCTTGGGACCCCGGGCGGCTACGCAGTATTTT.

The chain employs TRBV19 and TRBJ2-3; 7 bases align to TRBD2. CDR3 length: 16 amino acids. From germline, CDR1 is LNHDA and CDR2 SQIVND (reference sequence). Germline trimming cut 1 base from V and 2 bases from J; bases unmatched to any gene: 6. The CDR3 loop is CASSIGLAAYTDTQYF. CDR3 bases: TGTGCCAGTAGTATAGGGCTAGCGGCCTACACAGATACGCAGTATTTT.

This sequence joins TRBV6-5 and TRBJ1-2; tentative D call: TRBD1 (5 bases). The CDR3 spans 14 residues. The germline V gene encodes CDR1 MNHEY and CDR2 SVGAGI. V lost 6 bases and J lost 12, with 23 bases in between. This CDR3 reads CASSVTESGGGHTF. In nucleotides, the CDR3 is TGTGCCAGCAGCGTGACAGAGTCCGGCGGCGGCCACACCTTC.

The chain carries TRBV29-1 and TRBJ1-3; D not resolved. Per germline, CDR1 SQVTM and CDR2 ANQGSEA. V lost 6 bases to trimming and J lost 1 base, with 4 bases between them. The CDR3 totals 11 residues. The CDR3 loop reads CSVGSGNTIYF. CDR3 DNA: TGCAGCGTCGGGTCTGGAAACACCATATATTTT.

The chain's CDR3 is CAEGGDSGNTIYF. The CDR3 nucleotides read TGTGCCGAGGGGGGGGACTCTGGAAACACCATATATTTT. V and J are TRBV30 and TRBJ1-3; D may be TRBD1 (6 bases). Looked up from germline, CDR1 is GTSNPN and CDR2 is SVGIG (reference sequence). Trimming removed 8 bases at V and 0 bases at J, with 11 bases between. CDR3 length: 13 residues. The variable domain in full, with the rest retrieved from reference TRBV30 and TRBJ1-3, is SQTIHQWPATLVQPVGSPLSLECTVEGTSNPNLYWYRQAAGRGLQLLFYSVGIGQISSEVPQNLSASRPQDRQFILSSKKLLLSDSGFYLCAEGGDSGNTIYFGEGSWLTVV.

With respect to this clone: Relative to the germline gene, one junction end is altered; a read error may explain this. The V gene is TRBV30, the J gene TRBJ2-7; no clear D. CDR1 GTSNPN and CDR2 SVGIG come from the germline V gene (reference sequence). The CDR3 runs to 12 residues. CDR3 nucleotide sequence: TGTGCCTGGAGTGTAGCTGGAGAACGTACCAACTTC. Residues: CAWSVAGERTNF.

The chain joins TRBV7-9 to TRBJ1-5; no reliable D call. V lost 5 bases and J 3 bases, leaving 14 bases between the germline ends. The V gene's germline CDR1 is SEHNR and CDR2 FQNEAQ (reference sequence). This CDR3 comprises 15 residues. The CDR3 DNA reads TGTGCCAGCAGCAAAACTGGGGATTTCAATCAGCCCCAGCATTTT. This encodes CASSKTGDFNQPQHF.

V usage is TRBV12-3 or TRBV12-4 and J usage is TRBJ1-1; no clear D gene. Trimming took 1 base from V and 4 from J, leaving 7 bases between them. The length of the CDR3 is 13 residues. In nucleotides, the CDR3 is TGTGCCAGCAGTTTAGTAAGTACCACTGAAGCTTTCTTT. It translates to CASSLVSTTEAFF.

The genes are TRBV2 and TRBJ2-6; 10 bases fit TRBD2. V was pared by 6 bases and J by 13 bases, with 12 bases of the junction left unmatched. CDR1 is SNHLY, CDR2 FYNNEI, per germline. The CDR3 runs to 15 residues. In DNA form, the CDR3 reads TGTGCCAGCAGGCCCTGGCTAGCGGGGGCCGTAGTCCTGACTTTC. Translated, it gives CASRPWLAGAVVLTF.

The chain uses TRBV6-5 and TRBJ2-2, with 7 bases lining up with TRBD1. The germline V gene encodes CDR1 MNHEY and CDR2 SVGAGI. The CDR3 extends over 14 amino acids. The J segment lost 4 bases and the V segment lost 6 bases, leaving 5 bases of the junction unmatched. CDR3 sequence: CASRPTGLTGELFF. The CDR3 DNA sequence: TGTGCCAGCAGACCGACAGGGCTCACCGGGGAGCTGTTTTTT.

The chain recombines TRBV5-4 with TRBJ1-4; 10 bases are shared with TRBD1. Germline trimming cut 4 bases from V and 3 bases from J; bases unmatched to any gene: 9. Germline V gene lookup returns CDR1 SGHNT and CDR2 YYREEE (reference sequence). This CDR3 has 17 residues. The CDR3 loop reads CASSPTGGQGSNEKLFF. As DNA, the CDR3 is TGTGCCAGCAGCCCCACGGGGGGACAGGGGTCTAATGAAAAACTGTTTTTT.